This TCR beta chain is from a study of tumor and adjacent non-tumor tissue in lung cancer. Notes on this clonotype: What it binds is not known. Germline is not matched at one junction end, which may reflect a read error.

Study results and limitations: Tumor tissue had significantly higher TCR diversity than normal lung. Higher tumor TCR diversity was associated with shorter survival.

No cell sorting was done before RNA was extracted from the tissue. TCRbeta libraries were built with three rounds of nested PCR, modified from ARM-PCR. Each CDR3 protein gets one entry after TCRdb re-called the multiplex PCR reads with MiXCR. The sample has over 100,000 distinct CDR3 sequences; around 75% are singletons. This CDR3 has 16 amino acids. CDR1 DFQATT and CDR2 SNEGSKA come from the germline V gene (reference sequence). The receptor's source is a woman aged 60-75 years with non-small cell lung cancer. Sequencing used lung tumor tissue. J is TRBJ1-6 and V is TRBV20-1; 7 bases align to TRBD1. The CDR3: CSTREYRGPDSSSLHF. CDR3 nucleotide sequence: TGCAGTACTAGGGAATACAGGGGTCCCGATTCTTCATCCCTCCACTTT.